This T cell receptor (beta chain) was sequenced in a study of shared clonotypes between healthy human individuals. Some clones are missing from TCRdb's copy, which holds only in-frame ones; the method was immunoSEQ multiplex PCR. The table lists about 2.3 million clones, roughly 93% of them singletons. CDR1 and CDR2 from the germline V gene are SQVTM and ANQGSEA. The CDR3 has 11 residues. Trimming took 4 bases from V and 9 from J, leaving 10 bases between them. What was sequenced was naive CD4+ T cells from PBMCs. Subset meaning: CD45RA+ positively selected. This rearrangement joins TRBV29-1 to TRBJ2-1; no definite D call. The clonotype was recovered from a man younger than 35 in good health. Some clones in this sample may be carry-over from other donors' samples. The CDR3 loop is CSVVWGPEQFF. The CDR3 nucleotides are TGCAGCGTTGTATGGGGTCCTGAGCAGTTCTTC.